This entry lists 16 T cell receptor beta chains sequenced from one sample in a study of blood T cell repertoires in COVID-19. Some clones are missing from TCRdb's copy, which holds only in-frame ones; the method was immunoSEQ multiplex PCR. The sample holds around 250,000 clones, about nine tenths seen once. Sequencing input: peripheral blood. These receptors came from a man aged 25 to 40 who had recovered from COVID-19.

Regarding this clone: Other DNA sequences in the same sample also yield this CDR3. The CDR3 spells CASSPGYNSPLHF. CDR3 DNA: TGTGCCAGCAGTCCAGGTTATAATTCACCCCTCCACTTT. The chain employs TRBV27 and TRBJ1-6; D is uncertain. V lost 5 bases, J lost 4 bases, and 6 bases lay in between. The length of the CDR3 is 13 residues. The germline gives CDR1 MNHEY, CDR2 SMNVEV (reference sequence).

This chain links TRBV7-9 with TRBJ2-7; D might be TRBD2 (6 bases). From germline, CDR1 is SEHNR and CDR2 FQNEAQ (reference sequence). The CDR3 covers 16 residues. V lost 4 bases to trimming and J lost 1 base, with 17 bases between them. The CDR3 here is CASSSTPGGKSYEQYF. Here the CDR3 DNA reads TGTGCCAGCAGCTCCACCCCCGGGGGAAAATCCTACGAGCAGTACTTC.

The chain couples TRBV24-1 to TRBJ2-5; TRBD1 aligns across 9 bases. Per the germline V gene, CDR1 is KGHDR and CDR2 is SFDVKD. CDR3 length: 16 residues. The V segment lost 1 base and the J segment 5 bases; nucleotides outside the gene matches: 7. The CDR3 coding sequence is TGTGCCACCAGTGATTTTCTCGGGACAGGGAAGGAGACCCAGTACTTC. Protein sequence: CATSDFLGTGKETQYF.

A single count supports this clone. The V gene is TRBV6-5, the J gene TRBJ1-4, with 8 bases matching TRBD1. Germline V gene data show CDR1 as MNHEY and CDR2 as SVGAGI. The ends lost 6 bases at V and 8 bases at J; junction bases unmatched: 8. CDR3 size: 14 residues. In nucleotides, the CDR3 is TGTGCCAGCAGGATTGACAGGGGAGGGGAAAAACTGTTTTTT. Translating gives CASRIDRGGEKLFF.

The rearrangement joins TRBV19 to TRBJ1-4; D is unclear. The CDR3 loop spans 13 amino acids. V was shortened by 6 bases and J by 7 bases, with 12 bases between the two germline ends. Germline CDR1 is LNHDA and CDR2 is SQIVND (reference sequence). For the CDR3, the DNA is TGTGCCAGTAGCGCGAGGGTCAGTGAAAAACTGTTTTTT. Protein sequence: CASSARVSEKLFF.

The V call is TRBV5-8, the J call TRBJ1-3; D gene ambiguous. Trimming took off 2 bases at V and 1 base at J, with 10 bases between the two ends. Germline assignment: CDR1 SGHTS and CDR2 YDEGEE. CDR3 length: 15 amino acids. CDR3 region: CASSFDRGSGNTIYF. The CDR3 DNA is TGTGCCAGCAGCTTTGACCGGGGATCTGGAAACACCATATATTTT. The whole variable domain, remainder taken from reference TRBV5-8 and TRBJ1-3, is EAGVTQSPTHLIKTRGQQATLRCSPISGHTSVYWYQQALGLGLQFLLWYDEGEERNRGNFPPRFSGRQFPNYSSELNVNALELEDSALYLCASSFDRGSGNTIYFGEGSWLTVV.

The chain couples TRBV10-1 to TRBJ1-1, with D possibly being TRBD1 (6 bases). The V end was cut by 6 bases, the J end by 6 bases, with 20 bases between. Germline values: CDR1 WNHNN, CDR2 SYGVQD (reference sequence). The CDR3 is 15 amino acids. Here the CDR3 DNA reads TGCGCCAGCAGCAATGGGGACACCCCGGTCGCTGAAGCTTTCTTT. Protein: CASSNGDTPVAEAFF.

CDR3: CASSSKYEQYF. The CDR3 nucleotides read TGTGCCAGCAGCTCCAAATACGAGCAGTACTTC. V is TRBV11-2 and J is TRBJ2-7; D ambiguous. V was shortened by 4 bases and J by 4 bases, with 5 bases between the two germline ends. Germline V gives CDR1 SGHAT, CDR2 FQNNGV. This CDR3 has 11 residues.

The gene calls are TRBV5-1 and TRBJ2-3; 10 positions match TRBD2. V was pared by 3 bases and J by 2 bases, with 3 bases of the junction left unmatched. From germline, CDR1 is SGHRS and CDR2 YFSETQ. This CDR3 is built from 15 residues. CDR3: CASSSSGGPTDTQYF. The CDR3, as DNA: TGCGCCAGCAGCTCTAGCGGGGGCCCCACAGATACGCAGTATTTT.

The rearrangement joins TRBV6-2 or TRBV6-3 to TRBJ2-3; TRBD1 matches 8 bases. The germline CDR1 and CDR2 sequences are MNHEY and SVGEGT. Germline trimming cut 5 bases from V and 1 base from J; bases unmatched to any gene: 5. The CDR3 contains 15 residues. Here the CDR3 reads CASSPTGDGTDTQYF. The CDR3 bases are TGTGCCAGCAGTCCGACAGGGGACGGCACAGATACGCAGTATTTT.

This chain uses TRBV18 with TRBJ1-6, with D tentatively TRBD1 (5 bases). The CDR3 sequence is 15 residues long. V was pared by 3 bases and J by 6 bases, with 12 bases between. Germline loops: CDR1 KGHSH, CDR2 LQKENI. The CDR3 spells CASSPREGSNSPLHF. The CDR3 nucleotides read TGTGCCAGCTCACCGCGGGAGGGGAGTAATTCACCCCTCCACTTT.

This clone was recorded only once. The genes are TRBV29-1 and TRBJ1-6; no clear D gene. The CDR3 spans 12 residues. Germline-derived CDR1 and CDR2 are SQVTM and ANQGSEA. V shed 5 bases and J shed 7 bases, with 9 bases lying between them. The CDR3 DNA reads TGCAGCGTTCGTGACACGAATTCACCCCTCCACTTT. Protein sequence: CSVRDTNSPLHF.

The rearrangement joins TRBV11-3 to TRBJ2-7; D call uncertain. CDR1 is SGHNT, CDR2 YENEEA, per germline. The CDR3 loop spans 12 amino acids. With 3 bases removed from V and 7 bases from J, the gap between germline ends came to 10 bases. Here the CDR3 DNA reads TGTGCCAGCAGCTTGCGTCCCGGGGAGCAGTACTTC. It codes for CASSLRPGEQYF.

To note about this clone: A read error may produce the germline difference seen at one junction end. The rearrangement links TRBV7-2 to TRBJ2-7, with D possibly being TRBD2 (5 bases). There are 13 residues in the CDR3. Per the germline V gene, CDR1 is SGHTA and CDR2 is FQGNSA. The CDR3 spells CASSWPGGRTQHF. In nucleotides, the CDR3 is TGTGCCAGCAGCTGGCCCGGAGGACGCACCCAGCACTTC.

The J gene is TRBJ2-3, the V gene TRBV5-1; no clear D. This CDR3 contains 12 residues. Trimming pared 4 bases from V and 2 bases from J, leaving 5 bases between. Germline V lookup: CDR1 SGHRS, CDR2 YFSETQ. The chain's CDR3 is CASSTYTDTQYF. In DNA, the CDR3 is TGCGCCAGCAGCACCTACACAGATACGCAGTATTTT.

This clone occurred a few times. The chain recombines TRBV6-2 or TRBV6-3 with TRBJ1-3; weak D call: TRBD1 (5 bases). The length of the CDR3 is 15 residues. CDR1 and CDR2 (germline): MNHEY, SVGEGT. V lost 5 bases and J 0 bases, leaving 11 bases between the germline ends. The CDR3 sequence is CASSPQGSSGNTIYF. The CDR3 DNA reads TGTGCCAGCAGTCCCCAGGGCTCCTCTGGAAACACCATATATTTT.